This T cell receptor (beta chain) is from a study of shared clonotypes between healthy human individuals. This clone was observed once. Memory CD4+ cells were the fraction left after CD45RA+ naive selection. The CDR3 runs to 13 residues. The germline CDR1 and CDR2 sequences are MNHNS and SASEGT. V lost 5 bases and J 3 bases, leaving 11 bases between the germline ends. TCRdb's copy holds only in-frame clones and misses some; the assay was immunoSEQ multiplex PCR. The sample lists approximately 1,500,000 clones; roughly 96% were seen once. This receptor was obtained from a man aged 25-45 years in good health. The gene calls are TRBV6-1 and TRBJ2-7, with D perhaps TRBD1 (5 bases). Sequencing was performed on naive CD4+ T cells sorted from blood. The subset was: CD45RA+ positively selected. Here the CDR3 reads CASSYRQSYEQYF. Here the CDR3 DNA reads TGTGCCAGCAGTTATCGACAGAGCTACGAGCAGTACTTC.